This T cell receptor (beta chain) is from a study of blood T cells in healthy people across ages. Broader study findings: TCR beta diversity was tightly associated with the proportion of naive T cells.

Germline-derived CDR1 and CDR2 are MGHRA and YSYEKL. CDR3 length: 17 amino acids. Trimming cost V 0 bases and J 5 bases, with 17 bases left between them. About this clonotype itself: Antigen unknown.

A sample-barcoded 5' primer and a J-beta primer mix were used in a second PCR of roughly 7 to 12 cycles. TCRdb reprocessed the 5' RACE reads with MiXCR, giving one entry per CDR3 protein. The sample lists roughly 1,000,000 distinct CDR3 sequences, almost 25% occurring once. The same specimen was also included in a second study, on T cells of mothers and their children.

Sequencing was carried out using blood. This sequence was found in a girl aged 2-10 years in good health. The chain is built from TRBV4-1 and TRBJ1-5; D ambiguous. The CDR3 protein is CASSQDLGVGGDQPQHF. The CDR3 bases are TGCGCCAGCAGCCAAGATCTCGGGGTAGGCGGGGATCAGCCCCAGCATTTT.